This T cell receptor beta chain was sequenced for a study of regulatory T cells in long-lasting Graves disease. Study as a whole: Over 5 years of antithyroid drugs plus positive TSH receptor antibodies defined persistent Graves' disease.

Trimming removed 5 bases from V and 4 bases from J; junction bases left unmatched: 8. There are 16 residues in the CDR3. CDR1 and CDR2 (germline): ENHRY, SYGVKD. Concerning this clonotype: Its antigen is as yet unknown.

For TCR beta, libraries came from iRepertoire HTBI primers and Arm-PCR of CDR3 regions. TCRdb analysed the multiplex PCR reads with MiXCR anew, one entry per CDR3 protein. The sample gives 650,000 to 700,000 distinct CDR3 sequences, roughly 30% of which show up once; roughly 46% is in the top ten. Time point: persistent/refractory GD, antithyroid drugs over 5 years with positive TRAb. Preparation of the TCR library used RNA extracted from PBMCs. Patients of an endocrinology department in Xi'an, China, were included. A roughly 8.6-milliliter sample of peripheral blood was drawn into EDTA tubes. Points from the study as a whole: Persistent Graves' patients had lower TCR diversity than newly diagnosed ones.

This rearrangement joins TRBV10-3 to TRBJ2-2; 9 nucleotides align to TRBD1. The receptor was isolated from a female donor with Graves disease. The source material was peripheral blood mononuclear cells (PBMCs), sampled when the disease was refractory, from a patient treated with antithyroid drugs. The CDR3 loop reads CAISSIGTGRTGELFF. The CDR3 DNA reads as TGTGCCATCAGTAGTATCGGGACAGGGCGCACCGGGGAGCTGTTTTTT.